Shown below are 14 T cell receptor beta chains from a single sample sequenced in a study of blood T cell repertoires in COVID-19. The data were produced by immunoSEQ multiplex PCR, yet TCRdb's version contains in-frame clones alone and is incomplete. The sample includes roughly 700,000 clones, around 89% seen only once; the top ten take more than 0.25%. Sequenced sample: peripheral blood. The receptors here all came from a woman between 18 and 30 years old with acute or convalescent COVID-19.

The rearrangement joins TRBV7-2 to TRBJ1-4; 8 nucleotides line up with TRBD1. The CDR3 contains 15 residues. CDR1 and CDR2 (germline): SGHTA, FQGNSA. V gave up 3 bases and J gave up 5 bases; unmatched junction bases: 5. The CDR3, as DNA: TGTGCCAGCAGCTTCGACAGGGGAACAAATGAAAAACTGTTTTTT. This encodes CASSFDRGTNEKLFF.

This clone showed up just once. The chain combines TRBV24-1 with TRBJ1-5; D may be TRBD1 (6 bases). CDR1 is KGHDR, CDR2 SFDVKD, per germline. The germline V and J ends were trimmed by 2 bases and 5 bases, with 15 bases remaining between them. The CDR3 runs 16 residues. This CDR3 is CATSDSQGRRYQPQHF. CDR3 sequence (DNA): TGTGCCACCAGTGATTCCCAGGGGCGGCGATATCAGCCCCAGCATTTT.

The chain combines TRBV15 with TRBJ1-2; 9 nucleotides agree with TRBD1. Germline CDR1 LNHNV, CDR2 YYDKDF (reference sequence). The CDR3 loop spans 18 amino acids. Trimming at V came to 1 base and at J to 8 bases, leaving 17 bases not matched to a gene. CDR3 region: CATSRVLAPARDRGGYTF. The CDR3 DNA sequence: TGTGCCACCAGCAGAGTCCTCGCCCCAGCCAGAGACAGGGGGGGCTACACCTTC.

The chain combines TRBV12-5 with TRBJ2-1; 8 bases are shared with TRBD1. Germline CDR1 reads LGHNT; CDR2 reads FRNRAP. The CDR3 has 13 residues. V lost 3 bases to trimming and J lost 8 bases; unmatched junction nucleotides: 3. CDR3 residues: CASGFDRGYEQFF. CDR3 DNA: TGTGCTAGTGGTTTCGACAGGGGATATGAGCAGTTCTTC.

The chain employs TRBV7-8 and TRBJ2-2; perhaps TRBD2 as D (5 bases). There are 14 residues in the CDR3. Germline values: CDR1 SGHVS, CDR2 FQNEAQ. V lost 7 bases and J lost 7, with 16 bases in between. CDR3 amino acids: CASTRTVEDGELFF. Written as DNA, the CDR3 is TGTGCCAGCACCCGGACTGTAGAGGACGGGGAGCTGTTTTTT. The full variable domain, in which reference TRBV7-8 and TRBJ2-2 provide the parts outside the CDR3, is GAGVSQSPRYKVAKRGQDVALRCDPISGHVSLFWYQQALGQGPEFLTYFQNEAQLDKSGLPSDRFFAERPEGSVSTLKIQRTQQEDSAVYLCASTRTVEDGELFFGEGSRLTVL.

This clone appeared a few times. The CDR3, as DNA: TGTGCCAGCAGATCAGGGGGCTATTCACCCCTCCACTTT. It is translated as CASRSGGYSPLHF. J is TRBJ1-6 and V is TRBV6-5; 8 nucleotides align to TRBD1. The V and J ends lost 6 bases and 8 bases, in that order; junction bases with no gene match: 3. The CDR3 covers 13 residues. Germline V gives CDR1 MNHEY, CDR2 SVGAGI.

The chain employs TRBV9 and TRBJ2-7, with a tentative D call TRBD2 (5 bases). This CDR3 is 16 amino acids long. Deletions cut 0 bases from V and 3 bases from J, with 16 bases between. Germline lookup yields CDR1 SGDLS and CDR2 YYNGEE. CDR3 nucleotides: TGTGCCAGCAGCGTAGGCCCCCGCCCGGGGATCTACGAGCAGTACTTC. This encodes CASSVGPRPGIYEQYF. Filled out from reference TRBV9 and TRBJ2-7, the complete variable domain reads DSGVTQTPKHLITATGQRVTLRCSPRSGDLSVYWYQQSLDQGLQFLIQYYNGEERAKGNILERFSAQQFPDLHSELNLSSLELGDSALYFCASSVGPRPGIYEQYFGPGTRLTVT.

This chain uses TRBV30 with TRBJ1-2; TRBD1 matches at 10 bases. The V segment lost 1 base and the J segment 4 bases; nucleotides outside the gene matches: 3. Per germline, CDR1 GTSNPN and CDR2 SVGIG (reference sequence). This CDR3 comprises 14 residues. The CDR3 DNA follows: TGTGCCTGGAGTGGACAGGGGGCTTTCTATGGCTACACCTTC. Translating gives CAWSGQGAFYGYTF.

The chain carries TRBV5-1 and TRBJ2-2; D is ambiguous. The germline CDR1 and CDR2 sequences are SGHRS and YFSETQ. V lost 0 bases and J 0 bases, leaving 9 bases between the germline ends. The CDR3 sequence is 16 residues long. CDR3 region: CASSLASQANTGELFF. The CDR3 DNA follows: TGCGCCAGCAGCTTGGCCTCGCAGGCGAACACCGGGGAGCTGTTTTTT. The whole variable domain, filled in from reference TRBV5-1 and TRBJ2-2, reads KAGVTQTPRYLIKTRGQQVTLSCSPISGHRSVSWYQQTPGQGLQFLFEYFSETQRNKGNFPGRFSGRQFSNSRSEMNVSTLELGDSALYLCASSLASQANTGELFFGEGSRLTVL.

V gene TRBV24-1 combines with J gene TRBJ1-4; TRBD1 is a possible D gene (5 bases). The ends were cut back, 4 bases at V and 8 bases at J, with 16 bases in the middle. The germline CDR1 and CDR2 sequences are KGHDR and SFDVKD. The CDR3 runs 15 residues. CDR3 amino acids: CATSDPFQGGEKLFF. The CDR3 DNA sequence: TGTGCCACCAGTGACCCCTTTCAGGGCGGAGAAAAACTGTTTTTT.

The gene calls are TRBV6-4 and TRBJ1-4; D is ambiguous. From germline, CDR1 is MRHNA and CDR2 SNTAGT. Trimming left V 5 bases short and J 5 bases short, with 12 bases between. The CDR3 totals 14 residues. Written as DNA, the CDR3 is TGTGCCAGCAGTCAGGAGGACGGCAATGAAAAACTGTTTTTT. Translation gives CASSQEDGNEKLFF.

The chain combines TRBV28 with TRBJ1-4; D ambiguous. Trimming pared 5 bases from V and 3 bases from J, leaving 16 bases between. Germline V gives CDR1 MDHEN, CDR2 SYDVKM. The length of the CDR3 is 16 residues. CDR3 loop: CASSASLRGSNEKLFF. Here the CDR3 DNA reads TGTGCCAGCAGTGCCTCTCTTCGGGGTTCTAATGAAAAACTGTTTTTT.

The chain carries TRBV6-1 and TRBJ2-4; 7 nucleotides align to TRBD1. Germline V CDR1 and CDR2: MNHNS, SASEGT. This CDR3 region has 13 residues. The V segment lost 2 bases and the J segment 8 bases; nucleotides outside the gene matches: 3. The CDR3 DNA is TGTGCCAGCAGTGAAAGGGGGCCGTACATTCAGTACTTC. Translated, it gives CASSERGPYIQYF.

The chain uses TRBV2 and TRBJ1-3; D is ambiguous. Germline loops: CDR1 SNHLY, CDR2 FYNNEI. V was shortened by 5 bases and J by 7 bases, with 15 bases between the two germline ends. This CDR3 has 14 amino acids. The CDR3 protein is CASSPREGSNTIYF. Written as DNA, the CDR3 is TGTGCCAGCAGTCCCCGGGAGGGCTCTAACACCATATATTTT.